This paragraph covers one T cell receptor (beta chain) sequence. What it recognizes is unknown. One end of the junction is discordant with germline, which a read error may explain. The data belong to a study of brain T cells in children with intractable seizures. Sequencing was limited to surgery cases with top T cell transcript signatures in brain tissue. At least one anti-epileptic drug was given before surgery. Broader study findings: Pre-surgery blood may have been undersampled, hiding some clones. Patients' HCMV serostatus was unknown; virus specificity rests on CDR3 similarity alone.

Sequencing used immunoSEQ multiplex PCR; TCRdb keeps in-frame clones, though not all of them. Of some 64,000 clones in the sample, about 96% are singletons; the top ten hold more than 0.3%. The CDR3 consists of 13 residues. The clonotype comes from a boy under two years old with focal cortical dysplasia and intractable seizures. The starting material was peripheral blood, obtained at surgery. The chain has TRBV12-3 or TRBV12-4 and TRBJ2-1; 9 bases align to TRBD2. The CDR3 loop reads CASSLAGRDEQFF. CDR3 DNA: TGTGCCAGCAGTCTAGCGGGGAGGGATGAGCAGTTCTTC.